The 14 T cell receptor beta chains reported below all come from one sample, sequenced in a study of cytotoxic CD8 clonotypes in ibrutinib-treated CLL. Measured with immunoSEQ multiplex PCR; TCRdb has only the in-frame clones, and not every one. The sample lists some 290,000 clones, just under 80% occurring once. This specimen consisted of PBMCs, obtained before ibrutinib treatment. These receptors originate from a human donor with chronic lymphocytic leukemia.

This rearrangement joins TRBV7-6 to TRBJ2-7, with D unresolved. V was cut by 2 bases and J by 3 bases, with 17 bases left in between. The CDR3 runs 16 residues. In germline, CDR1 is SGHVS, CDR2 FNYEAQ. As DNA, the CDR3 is TGTGCCAGCAGCTTATCTCTGGCAGAAAGGGACTACGAGCAGTACTTC. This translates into CASSLSLAERDYEQYF.

In nucleotides, the CDR3 is TGTGCCAGCAGTGAATATCGCGGGAGGGATGAAGATACGCAGTATTTT. This sequence encodes CASSEYRGRDEDTQYF. The chain links TRBV25-1 to TRBJ2-3, with 9 bases that match TRBD2. The CDR3 contains 16 residues. The V and J ends lost 0 bases and 5 bases, in that order; junction bases with no gene match: 6. The germline CDR1 and CDR2 sequences are MGHDK and SYGVNS.

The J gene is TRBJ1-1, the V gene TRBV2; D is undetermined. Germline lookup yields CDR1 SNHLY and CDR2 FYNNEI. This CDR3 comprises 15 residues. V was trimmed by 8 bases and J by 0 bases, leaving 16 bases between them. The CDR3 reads CASREVWNMNTEAFF. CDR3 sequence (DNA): TGTGCCAGCCGGGAAGTGTGGAACATGAACACTGAAGCTTTCTTT.

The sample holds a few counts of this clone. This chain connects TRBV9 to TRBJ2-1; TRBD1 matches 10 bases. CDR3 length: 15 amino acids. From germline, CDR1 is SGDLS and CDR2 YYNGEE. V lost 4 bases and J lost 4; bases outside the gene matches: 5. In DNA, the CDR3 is TGTGCCAGCAGCTTCAGGACAGGGGGATACAATGAGCAGTTCTTC. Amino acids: CASSFRTGGYNEQFF.

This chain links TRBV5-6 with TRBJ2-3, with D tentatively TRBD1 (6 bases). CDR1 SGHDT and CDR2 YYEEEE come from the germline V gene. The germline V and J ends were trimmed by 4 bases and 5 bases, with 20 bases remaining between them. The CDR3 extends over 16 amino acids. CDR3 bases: TGTGCCAGCAGCAGAACAACAGGGAATGGGGGAGATACGCAGTATTTT. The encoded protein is CASSRTTGNGGDTQYF. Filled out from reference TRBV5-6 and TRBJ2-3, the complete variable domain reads DAGVTQSPTHLIKTRGQQVTLRCSPKSGHDTVSWYQQALGQGPQFIFQYYEEEERQRGNFPDRFSGHQFPNYSSELNVNALLLGDSALYLCASSRTTGNGGDTQYFGPGTRLTVL.

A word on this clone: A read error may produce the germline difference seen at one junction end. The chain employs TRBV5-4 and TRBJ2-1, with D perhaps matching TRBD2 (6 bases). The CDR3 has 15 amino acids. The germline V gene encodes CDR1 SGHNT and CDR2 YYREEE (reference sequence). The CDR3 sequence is CASSAESGGYNEQFF. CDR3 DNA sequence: TGCGCCAGCAGCGCGGAGTCCGGGGGCTACAATGAGCAGTTCTTC.

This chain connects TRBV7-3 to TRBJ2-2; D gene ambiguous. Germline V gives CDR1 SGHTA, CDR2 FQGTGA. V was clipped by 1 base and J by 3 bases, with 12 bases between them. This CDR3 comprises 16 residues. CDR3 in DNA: TGTGCCAGCAGCTTAAATCTGGTGTGGGACACCGGGGAGCTGTTTTTT. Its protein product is CASSLNLVWDTGELFF. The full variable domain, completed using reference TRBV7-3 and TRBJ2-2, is GAGVSQTPSNKVTEKGKYVELRCDPISGHTALYWYRQSLGQGPEFLIYFQGTGAADDSGLPNDRFFAVRPEGSVSTLKIQRTERGDSAVYLCASSLNLVWDTGELFFGEGSRLTVL.

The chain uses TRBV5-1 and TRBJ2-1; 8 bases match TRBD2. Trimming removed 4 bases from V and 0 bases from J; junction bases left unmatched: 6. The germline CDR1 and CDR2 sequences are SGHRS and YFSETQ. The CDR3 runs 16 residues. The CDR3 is CASSLYSGNSYNEQFF. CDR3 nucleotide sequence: TGCGCCAGCAGCCTCTATAGCGGGAACTCCTACAATGAGCAGTTCTTC.

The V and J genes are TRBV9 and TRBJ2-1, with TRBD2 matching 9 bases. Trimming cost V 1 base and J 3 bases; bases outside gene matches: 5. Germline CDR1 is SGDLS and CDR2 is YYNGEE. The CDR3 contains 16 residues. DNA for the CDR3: TGTGCCAGCAGCGTACTTGCGGGAGGGGTCTACAATGAGCAGTTCTTC. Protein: CASSVLAGGVYNEQFF.

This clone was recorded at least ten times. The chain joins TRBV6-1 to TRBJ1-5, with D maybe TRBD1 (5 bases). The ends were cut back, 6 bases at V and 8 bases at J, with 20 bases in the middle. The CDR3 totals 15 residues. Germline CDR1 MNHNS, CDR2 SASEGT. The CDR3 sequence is CASRGVEGEVKPQHF. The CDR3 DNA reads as TGTGCCAGCAGGGGGGTCGAAGGGGAGGTAAAGCCCCAGCATTTT.

CDR3 region: CASKKGGTDTQYF. In nucleotides, the CDR3 is TGTGCCAGCAAAAAGGGGGGGACAGATACGCAGTATTTT. This chain links TRBV6-5 with TRBJ2-3, with a tentative D call TRBD2 (7 bases). V dropped 7 bases and J dropped 3 bases, with 11 bases sitting between them. Germline V gene lookup returns CDR1 MNHEY and CDR2 SVGAGI. The CDR3 spans 13 residues.

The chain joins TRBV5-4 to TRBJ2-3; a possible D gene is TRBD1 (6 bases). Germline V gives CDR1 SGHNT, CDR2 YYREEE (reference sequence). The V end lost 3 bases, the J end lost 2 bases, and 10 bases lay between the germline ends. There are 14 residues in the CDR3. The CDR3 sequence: CASSSRQATDTQYF. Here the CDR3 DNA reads TGTGCCAGCAGCTCCCGACAGGCCACAGATACGCAGTATTTT.

This CDR3 is CAWSVGSGNTIYF. Here the CDR3 DNA reads TGTGCCTGGAGTGTGGGCTCTGGAAACACCATATATTTT. This sequence joins TRBV30 and TRBJ1-3; D call uncertain. This CDR3 is built from 13 residues. V lost 0 bases, J lost 0 bases, and 3 bases lay in between. The V gene's germline CDR1 is GTSNPN and CDR2 SVGIG (reference sequence).

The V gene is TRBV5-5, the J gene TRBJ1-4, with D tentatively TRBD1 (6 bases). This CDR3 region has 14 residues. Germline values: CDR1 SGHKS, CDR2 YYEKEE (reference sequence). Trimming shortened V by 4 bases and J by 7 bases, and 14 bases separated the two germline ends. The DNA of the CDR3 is TGTGCCAGCAGCCGGGACATCTCTGGTGAAAAACTGTTTTTT. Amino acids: CASSRDISGEKLFF.